In this sample, the clone carrying this T cell receptor beta chain turned up a few times. What it binds is not known. The V and J ends lost 1 base and 6 bases, in that order; junction bases with no gene match: 0. This CDR3 is built from 14 residues. The germline gives CDR1 SEHNR, CDR2 FQNEAQ (reference sequence). This specimen belongs to a study of a mutant IDH1 vaccine in newly diagnosed glioma. In the study overall: The vaccination schedule gave patients eight doses in weeks 1, 3, 5, 7, 11, 15, 19 and 23. First vaccine doses came 4-6 weeks after radiotherapy alone, or with temozolomide cycles.

The assay was immunoSEQ multiplex PCR, and TCRdb's table has in-frame clones only and misses some. The sample includes tens of thousands of clones, around 82% seen only once; the top ten take 3.1%. General study findings and limits: Pseudoprogression appeared independent of alterations in top peripheral clonotypes.

The time point is: week 5, during vaccination. Alongside topical imiquimod, each dose of vaccine comprised 300 ug of mutant IDH1 20-mer peptide. This clonotype originated in a woman in her late teens or twenties with glioma. Some clones in this sample may be carry-over from other donors' samples. The V and J genes are TRBV7-9 and TRBJ1-6, with 7 positions matching TRBD1. The specimen comprised PBMCs, sampled from a glioma patient whose treatment included an IDH1 peptide vaccine. The CDR3 loop is CASSLGDSNSPLHF. The DNA for the CDR3 is TGTGCCAGCAGCTTAGGGGACAGTAATTCACCCCTCCACTTT.